The 3 T cell receptor beta chains below come from one sample, sequenced in a study of cytomegalovirus exposure and HLA in healthy donors. 60 Vbeta and 13 Jbeta primers were used in PCR. Generated by immunoSEQ multiplex PCR, the TCRdb table keeps only in-frame clones and is missing some. The data show roughly 100,000 clones, with 60% to 85% seen just once and around 3% held by the top ten. Sequenced input: PBMCs. These TCRs come from a male donor in good health and CMV-seropositive.

This chain connects TRBV4-1 to TRBJ1-6; 7 bases are shared with TRBD1. V dropped 3 bases and J dropped 9; count of bases not matched to a gene: 5. Germline V gene lookup returns CDR1 MGHRA and CDR2 YSYEKL. This CDR3 is 14 amino acids long. The CDR3 here is CASSHPQGSSPLHF. The CDR3 bases are TGCGCCAGCAGCCACCCACAGGGGAGTTCACCCCTCCACTTT.

This clone came up a few times. The chain couples TRBV19 to TRBJ2-7; 9 bases fit TRBD1. Unmatched junction bases numbered 1, after V lost 9 bases and J lost 1 base. The length of the CDR3 is 12 residues. Germline V lookup: CDR1 LNHDA, CDR2 SQIVND (reference sequence). The CDR3 is CASGTGSYEQYF. As DNA, the CDR3 is TGTGCCAGCGGGACAGGGTCCTACGAGCAGTACTTC.

This clone appeared once. The chain uses TRBV27 and TRBJ2-7, with TRBD2 as a possible D gene (7 bases). In germline, CDR1 is MNHEY, CDR2 SMNVEV (reference sequence). V lost 7 bases, J lost 1 base, and 17 bases lay in between. The CDR3 contains 15 residues. CDR3 nucleotides: TGTGCCAGCAAGCGGGACACAAGACTTTCCTACGAGCAGTACTTC. It specifies CASKRDTRLSYEQYF.